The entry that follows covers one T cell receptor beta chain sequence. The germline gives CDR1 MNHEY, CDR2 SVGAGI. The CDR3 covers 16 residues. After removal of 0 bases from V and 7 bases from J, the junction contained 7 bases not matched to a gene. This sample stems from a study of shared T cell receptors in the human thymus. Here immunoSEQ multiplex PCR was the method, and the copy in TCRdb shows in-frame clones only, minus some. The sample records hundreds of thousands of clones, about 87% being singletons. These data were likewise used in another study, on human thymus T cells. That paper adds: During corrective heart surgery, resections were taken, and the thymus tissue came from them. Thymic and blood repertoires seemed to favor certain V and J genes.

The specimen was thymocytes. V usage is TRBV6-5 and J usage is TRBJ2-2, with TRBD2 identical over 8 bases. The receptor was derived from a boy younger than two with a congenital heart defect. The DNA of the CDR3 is TGTGCCAGCAGTTACTCGGGACTAGGTCTCATCGGGGAGCTGTTTTTT. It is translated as CASSYSGLGLIGELFF.